The present entry profiles one T cell receptor (beta chain) with its context. Its antigen is not known. This sample stems from a study of T cell responses to AZD1222 COVID-19 vaccine. The protocol was immunoSEQ multiplex PCR, while the TCRdb copy is restricted to in-frame clones and leaves out a portion. The sample includes about 120,000 clones, 80% to 95% of them seen just once. Study outcomes and limitations: Possibly, clonal diversity was underestimated; donors were largely white British and included more females. When two AZD1222 doses had been given, Spike-specific TCR breadth and depth rose.

The receptor comes from an adult in good health. This sample comprised peripheral blood, obtained on day 0 of AZD1222 vaccination.

CDR3: CASAGANVLTF. The CDR3 nucleotides are TGCGCCAGCGCTGGGGCCAACGTCCTGACTTTC. This sequence joins TRBV5-1 and TRBJ2-6; D gene unclear. Germline V gene data show CDR1 as SGHRS and CDR2 as YFSETQ. The CDR3 length is 11 residues. The V end lost 7 bases, the J end lost 2 bases, and 1 base lay between the germline ends.